The clone carrying this T cell receptor (beta chain) was seen once. Its specificity is unknown. The CDR3 sequence is 14 residues long. CDR1 MDHEN and CDR2 SYDVKM come from the germline V gene. V was trimmed by 6 bases and J by 0 bases, leaving 11 bases between them. The data are from a study of PD-L1 blockade in urothelial cancer. For the study at large: Previous chemotherapy exposure amounted to 0 to 3 regimens for patients. General study results and limits: Expansion of tumor-associated blood clones at 3 weeks was greater in durable-benefit patients.

TCRdb keeps only in-frame clones here, not all; method: immunoSEQ multiplex PCR. The table records about 40,000 clones, 83% of them present only once. Specimen: PBMCs, collected around atezolizumab (anti-PD-L1) treatment. The TCR originated in a man in his sixties with urothelial cancer. V is TRBV28 and J is TRBJ1-1; D might be TRBD1 (5 bases). Here the CDR3 DNA reads TGTGCCAGCAGCCGCAGGGTCATGAACACTGAAGCTTTCTTT. This sequence encodes CASSRRVMNTEAFF.